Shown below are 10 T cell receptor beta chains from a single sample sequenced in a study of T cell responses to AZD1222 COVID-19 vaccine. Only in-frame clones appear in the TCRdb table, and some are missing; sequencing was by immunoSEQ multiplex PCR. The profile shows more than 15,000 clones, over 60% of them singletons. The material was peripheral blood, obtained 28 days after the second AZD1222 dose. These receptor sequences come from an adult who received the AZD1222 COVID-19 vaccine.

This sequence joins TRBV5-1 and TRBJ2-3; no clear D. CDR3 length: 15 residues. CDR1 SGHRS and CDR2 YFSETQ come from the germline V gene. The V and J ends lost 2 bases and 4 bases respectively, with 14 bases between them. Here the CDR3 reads CASSFGSPEADTQYF. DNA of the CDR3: TGCGCCAGCAGCTTTGGCTCCCCCGAGGCAGATACGCAGTATTTT.

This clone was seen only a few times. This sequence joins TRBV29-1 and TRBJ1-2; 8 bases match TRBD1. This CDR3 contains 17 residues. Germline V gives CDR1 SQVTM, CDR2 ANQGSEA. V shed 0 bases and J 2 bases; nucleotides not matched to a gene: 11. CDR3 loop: CSVEEFEAGGSNYGYTF. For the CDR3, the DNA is TGCAGCGTTGAAGAGTTTGAGGCAGGGGGCTCCAACTATGGCTACACCTTC.

The CDR3 DNA is TGTGCCAGCAGTTCCGACTTCACCGGGGAGCTGTTTTTT. It yields the protein CASSSDFTGELFF. This rearrangement joins TRBV6-2 or TRBV6-3 to TRBJ2-2; no clear D gene. This CDR3 has 13 amino acids. The V and J ends lost 4 bases and 4 bases respectively, with 7 bases between them. Germline-derived CDR1 and CDR2 are MNHEY and SVGEGT.

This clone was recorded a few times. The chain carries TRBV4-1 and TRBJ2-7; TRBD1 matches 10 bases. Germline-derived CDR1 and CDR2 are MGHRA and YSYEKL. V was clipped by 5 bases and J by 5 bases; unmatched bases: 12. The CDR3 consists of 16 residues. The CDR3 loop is CASSKVPGQGSHEQYF. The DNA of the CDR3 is TGCGCCAGCAGCAAGGTACCGGGACAGGGGAGCCACGAGCAGTACTTC.

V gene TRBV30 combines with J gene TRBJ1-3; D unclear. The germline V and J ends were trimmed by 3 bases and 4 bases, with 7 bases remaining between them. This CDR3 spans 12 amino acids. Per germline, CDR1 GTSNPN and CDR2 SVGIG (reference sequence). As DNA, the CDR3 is TGTGCCTGGAGCCCAGGCGGAAACACCATATATTTT. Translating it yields CAWSPGGNTIYF. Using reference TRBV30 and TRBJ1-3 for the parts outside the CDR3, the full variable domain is SQTIHQWPATLVQPVGSPLSLECTVEGTSNPNLYWYRQAAGRGLQLLFYSVGIGQISSEVPQNLSASRPQDRQFILSSKKLLLSDSGFYLCAWSPGGNTIYFGEGSWLTVV.

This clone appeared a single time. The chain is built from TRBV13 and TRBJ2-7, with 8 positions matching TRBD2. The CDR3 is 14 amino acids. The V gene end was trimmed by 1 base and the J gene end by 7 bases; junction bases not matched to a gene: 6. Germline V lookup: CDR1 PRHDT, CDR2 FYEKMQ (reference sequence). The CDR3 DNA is TGTGCCAGCAGCTTAGACGGGGGGGCCCTTGAGCAGTACTTC. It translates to CASSLDGGALEQYF.

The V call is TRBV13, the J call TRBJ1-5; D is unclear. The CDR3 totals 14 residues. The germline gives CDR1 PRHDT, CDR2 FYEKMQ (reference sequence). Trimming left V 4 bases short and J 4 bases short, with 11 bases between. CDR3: CASSSYARNQPQHF. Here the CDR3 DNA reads TGTGCCAGCAGCTCGTACGCACGTAATCAGCCCCAGCATTTT.

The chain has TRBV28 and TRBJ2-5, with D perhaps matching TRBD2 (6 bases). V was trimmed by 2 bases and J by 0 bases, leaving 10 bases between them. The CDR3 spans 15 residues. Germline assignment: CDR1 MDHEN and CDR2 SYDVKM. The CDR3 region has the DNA TGTGCCAGCAGTTTAGGGGCGGGATACCAAGAGACCCAGTACTTC. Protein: CASSLGAGYQETQYF.

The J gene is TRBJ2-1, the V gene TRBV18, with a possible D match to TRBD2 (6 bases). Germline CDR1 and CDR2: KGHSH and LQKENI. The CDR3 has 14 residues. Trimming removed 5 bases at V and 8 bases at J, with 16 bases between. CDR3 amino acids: CASSMSGDTYEQFF. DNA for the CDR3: TGTGCCAGCTCAATGTCGGGGGATACCTATGAGCAGTTCTTC.

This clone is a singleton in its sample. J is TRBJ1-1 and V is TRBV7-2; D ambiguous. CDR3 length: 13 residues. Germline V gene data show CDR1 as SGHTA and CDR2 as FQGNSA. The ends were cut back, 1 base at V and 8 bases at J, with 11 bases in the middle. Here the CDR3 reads CASSLERANEAFF. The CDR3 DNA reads TGTGCCAGCAGCTTAGAAAGGGCGAACGAAGCTTTCTTT.